Presented here are 3 T cell receptor beta chains from one specimen sequenced in a study of shared clonotypes between healthy human individuals. Sequencing was performed with immunoSEQ multiplex PCR; in TCRdb, only in-frame clones are kept and a portion is missing. The table has some 690,000 clones, about nine tenths seen once. Sequencing was carried out using memory CD8+ T cells from PBMCs. Stated subset: CD45RO+ cells pooled with CCR7-negative TemRA cells. These receptors originate from a young man in good health. Some clones in this sample may be carry-over from other donors' samples.

This chain links TRBV7-9 with TRBJ2-1; D possibly corresponds to TRBD1 (6 bases). The CDR3 has 19 amino acids. Germline CDR1 is SEHNR and CDR2 is FQNEAQ (reference sequence). V was cut by 5 bases and J by 7 bases, with 30 bases left in between. CDR3 sequence: CASSHKTPSLEYQGNEQFF. For the CDR3, the DNA is TGTGCCAGCAGCCATAAAACCCCCAGTCTGGAGTACCAGGGGAATGAGCAGTTCTTC.

With respect to this clone: One end of the junction is discordant with germline, which a read error may explain. J is TRBJ2-3 and V is TRBV2; D may be TRBD1 or TRBD2 (5 bases each). Germline V gene sequence: CDR1 SNHLY, CDR2 FYNNEI. The CDR3 loop spans 12 amino acids. The CDR3 spells CASGGSIDTQYF. DNA for the CDR3: TGTGCCAGTGGGGGAAGCATAGATACGCAGTATTTT.

This rearrangement joins TRBV19 to TRBJ2-2; D may be TRBD2 (5 bases). V was trimmed by 9 bases and J by 7 bases, leaving 15 bases between them. CDR1 and CDR2 from the germline V gene are LNHDA and SQIVND (reference sequence). The CDR3 totals 13 residues. CDR3 sequence (DNA): TGTGCCAGCCCCGGGGAGTCGGTCGGGGAGCTGTTTTTT. Its protein is CASPGESVGELFF.